Sequencing of this T cell receptor (beta chain) was carried out in a study of T cell responses to AZD1222 COVID-19 vaccine. For the study at large: Second-dose schedules of about 4 or about 12 weeks were combined. Points from the study as a whole: At baseline, seropositivity was found in only a handful of AZD1222 recipients. Clonal diversity may have been underestimated in mostly white British donors. A rise in Spike-specific TCR breadth and depth followed two AZD1222 doses.

Sequenced by immunoSEQ multiplex PCR; TCRdb stores in-frame clones only, minus some. This sample has around 100,000 clones; approximately 88% occur once, and the top ten carry 20%. This CDR3 region has 15 residues. V was trimmed by 5 bases and J by 10 bases, leaving 21 bases between them. The germline V gene has CDR1 MNHNY and CDR2 SVGAGI (reference sequence). On this clone: As yet, its antigen is unknown.

The receptor's source is an adult in good health. The chain uses TRBV6-6 and TRBJ2-1; D might be TRBD2 (6 bases). The sample consisted of peripheral blood, taken on day 0 of AZD1222 vaccination. The CDR3 DNA reads TGTGCCAGCAGTCCACTCGGGACTGGAAATGAGGAGCAGTTCTTC. Protein: CASSPLGTGNEEQFF.